A selection of T cell receptor beta chains follows, all from one sample in a study of identical twins' blood T cells. TCRdb reanalysed the 5' RACE reads using MiXCR and keeps one entry per CDR3 protein. The table lists hundreds of thousands of distinct CDR3 sequences, roughly 28% of them singletons. The sample consisted of PBMCs. These receptors were taken from a woman aged 18-55 years in good health. CDR3s include the opening cysteine and the closing phenylalanine or tryptophan. The order of the fields is V gene, D gene, J gene, clone size, CDR3 protein, CDR3 DNA. D genes are given only for firm matches. Clone size is given for some rows only: seen once, a few or many times, or a class if the clone is expanded.

TRBV7-2	TRBD2	TRBJ2-7	NA	CASGFSGGSYEQYF	TGTGCCAGCGGATTTAGCGGGGGTTCCTACGAGCAGTACTTC
TRBV29-1	NA	TRBJ1-2	NA	CSVTQGYYGYTF	TGCAGCGTCACACAGGGATACTATGGCTACACCTTC
TRBV2	NA	TRBJ1-2	NA	CASNGQIYGYTF	TGTGCCAGCAATGGACAGATATATGGCTACACCTTC
TRBV14	NA	TRBJ2-3	NA	CASSQGRISTDTQYF	TGTGCCAGCAGCCAGGGACGGATTAGCACAGATACGCAGTATTTT
TRBV24-1	TRBD1	TRBJ1-2	few	CATSDPTGQGYTF	TGTGCCACCAGTGACCCGACAGGGCAGGGCTACACCTTC
TRBV20-1	NA	TRBJ2-2	NA	CSAVRVYTGELFF	TGCAGTGCCGTTCGGGTTTACACCGGGGAGCTGTTTTTT
TRBV6-2/TRBV6-3	TRBD2	TRBJ2-1	few	CASALRLANNEQFF	TGTGCCAGCGCCTTACGACTAGCGAACAATGAGCAGTTCTTC
TRBV20-1	TRBD2	TRBJ2-1	NA	CSASPQGLADEQFF	TGCAGTGCTAGCCCCCAAGGACTAGCCGATGAGCAGTTCTTC
TRBV6-5	NA	TRBJ1-4	NA	CASSYRDADEKLFF	TGTGCCAGCAGTTACAGGGATGCGGATGAAAAACTGTTTTTT
TRBV27	TRBD2	TRBJ2-5	once	CASTDECLAGPNQETQYF	TGTGCCAGCACCGACGAGTGTTTAGCGGGTCCAAACCAAGAGACCCAGTACTTC
TRBV3-1	NA	TRBJ1-1	NA	CASSPLGGHTEAFF	TGTGCCAGCAGCCCCCTTGGGGGGCACACTGAAGCTTTCTTT
TRBV27	NA	TRBJ1-1	few	CASARDIGWTEAFF	TGTGCCAGCGCCCGGGACATAGGGTGGACTGAAGCTTTCTTT
TRBV11-2	TRBD1	TRBJ1-2	NA	CASRATGGFHGYTF	TGTGCCAGCAGGGCGACAGGGGGCTTTCATGGCTACACCTTC
TRBV29-1	NA	TRBJ1-3	NA	CSAYSNSGNTIYF	TGCAGCGCTTACTCCAACTCTGGAAACACCATATATTTT
TRBV20-1	TRBD1	TRBJ2-4	NA	CSARTGGGNIQYF	TGCAGTGCTAGGACAGGGGGCGGAAACATTCAGTACTTC
TRBV6-1	NA	TRBJ1-5	NA	CTSSEALQPQHF	TGTACCAGCAGTGAAGCGCTTCAGCCCCAGCATTTT
TRBV6-1	TRBD1	TRBJ1-5	NA	CACRPTGIPQPQHF	TGTGCCTGCCGTCCGACAGGGATCCCTCAGCCCCAGCATTTT
TRBV4-2	NA	TRBJ1-1	many	CASSQEGGPMNTEAFF	TGTGCCAGCAGCCAAGAGGGGGGCCCGATGAACACTGAAGCTTTCTTT
TRBV2	NA	TRBJ1-2	few	CASSELGGTYYGYTF	TGTGCCAGCAGCGAACTTGGAGGGACTTACTATGGCTACACCTTC
TRBV6-5	NA	TRBJ1-3	once	CASSYVLQGVPGNTIYF	TGTGCCAGCAGTTACGTTCTACAGGGTGTGCCTGGAAACACCATATATTTT
TRBV21-1	NA	TRBJ1-5	many	CASSQGTGNQPQHF	TGTGCCAGCAGCCAGGGTACGGGGAATCAGCCCCAGCATTTT
TRBV11-3	NA	TRBJ1-1	few	CASNQDRNTEAFF	TGTGCCAGCAATCAGGACAGGAACACTGAAGCTTTCTTT
TRBV5-1	NA	TRBJ2-3	NA	CASTRDRLDTQYF	TGCGCCAGCACGCGAGATCGACTAGATACGCAGTATTTT
TRBV25-1	NA	TRBJ1-1	NA	CASSESMTSPGAFF	TGTGCCAGCAGTGAATCAATGACCAGCCCCGGTGCCTTCTTT
TRBV20-1	TRBD1	TRBJ1-1	many	CSAFAGQGGTEAFF	TGCAGTGCTTTTGCGGGACAGGGCGGCACTGAAGCTTTCTTT
TRBV6-5	NA	TRBJ1-1	NA	CASEGYSEAFF	TGTGCCAGCGAAGGCTACTCTGAAGCTTTCTTT
TRBV10-3	TRBD1	TRBJ1-4	NA	CAISIGTGEKLFF	TGTGCCATCAGCATCGGGACAGGGGAAAAACTGTTTTTT
TRBV10-2	NA	TRBJ1-4	few	CASSLGGIGKLFF	TGCGCCAGCAGTCTAGGGGGGATTGGAAAACTGTTTTTT
TRBV9	NA	TRBJ1-2	few	CASSAPQGWSYGYTF	TGTGCCAGCAGCGCCCCACAGGGTTGGTCCTATGGCTACACCTTC
TRBV20-1	TRBD2	TRBJ2-3	NA	CSARASGGSDTQYF	TGCAGTGCTAGAGCTAGCGGGGGTTCAGATACGCAGTATTTT
TRBV10-3	TRBD1	TRBJ1-2	many	CAISDSSGTGGAASYGYTF	TGTGCCATCAGTGACTCGTCCGGGACAGGGGGCGCCGCTAGCTATGGCTACACCTTC
TRBV7-9	TRBD1	TRBJ1-1	NA	CASSSSDRVEAFF	TGTGCCAGCAGCTCCTCGGACAGGGTGGAAGCTTTCTTT
TRBV12-3/TRBV12-4	NA	TRBJ2-1	NA	CANSPSDNEQFF	TGTGCCAACAGCCCTAGCGACAATGAGCAGTTCTTC
TRBV7-2	TRBD2	TRBJ2-3	few	CASSFVGLASSTDTQYF	TGTGCCAGCAGCTTTGTGGGACTAGCGAGCAGCACAGATACGCAGTATTTT
TRBV7-2	NA	TRBJ1-3	NA	CASSYGTATSGNTIYF	TGTGCCAGCAGCTACGGGACCGCGACCTCAGGAAACACCATATATTTT
TRBV20-1	TRBD2	TRBJ2-1	few	CSARDSRTSGGIYNEQFF	TGCAGTGCTAGAGATTCCCGGACTAGCGGGGGGATTTACAATGAGCAGTTCTTC
TRBV10-1	TRBD1	TRBJ2-3	NA	CASRPGTGTTDTQYF	TGCGCCAGCAGACCCGGGACAGGGACCACAGATACGCAGTATTTT
TRBV20-1	NA	TRBJ1-5	many	CSASSGNQPQHF	TGCAGTGCTAGTTCCGGGAATCAGCCCCAGCATTTT
TRBV7-8	NA	TRBJ1-1	NA	CASSLSMREAFF	TGTGCCAGCAGCTTAAGTATGCGTGAAGCTTTCTTT
TRBV5-1	TRBD2	TRBJ2-3	few	CASSSGLAGPLSTDTQYF	TGCGCCAGCAGCTCGGGACTAGCGGGGCCTCTTAGCACAGATACGCAGTATTTT
TRBV5-6	NA	TRBJ1-1	NA	CASSLAGNPEAFF	TGTGCCAGCAGCTTGGCCGGGAACCCTGAAGCTTTCTTT
TRBV5-1	NA	TRBJ2-1	few	CASSPGLQPHNEQFF	TGCGCCAGCAGCCCAGGACTACAGCCTCACAATGAGCAGTTCTTC
TRBV5-1	NA	TRBJ2-7	few	CASSGGAYEQYF	TGCGCCAGCAGTGGGGGTGCCTACGAGCAGTACTTC
TRBV10-3	NA	TRBJ2-1	NA	CAISALGVGEQFF	TGTGCCATCAGTGCACTAGGAGTAGGTGAGCAGTTCTTC
TRBV4-2	NA	TRBJ2-2	many	CASSQDLTDGINTGELFF	TGTGCCAGCAGCCAAGATCTCACGGACGGAATAAACACCGGGGAGCTGTTTTTT
TRBV9	NA	TRBJ2-3	many	CASSVAPSDTQYF	TGTGCCAGCAGCGTAGCGCCGAGTGATACGCAGTATTTT
TRBV20-1	NA	TRBJ2-2	few	CSALSGELFF	TGCAGTGCGTTATCCGGGGAGCTGTTTTTT
TRBV6-2/TRBV6-3	NA	TRBJ2-1	few	CASSYQLGKGSYNEQFF	TGTGCCAGCAGTTACCAGCTAGGAAAGGGCTCCTACAATGAGCAGTTCTTC
TRBV20-1	NA	TRBJ1-1	NA	CSARDLGDTEAFF	TGCAGTGCTAGAGATTTAGGGGACACTGAAGCTTTCTTT
TRBV20-1	TRBD1	TRBJ1-2	NA	CSVEGQGDLLNYGYTF	TGCAGTGTTGAAGGACAGGGGGACCTTCTGAACTATGGCTACACCTTC
TRBV7-8	NA	TRBJ1-3	few	CASSPWGDTIYF	TGTGCCAGCAGCCCCTGGGGGGACACCATATATTTT
TRBV18	NA	TRBJ1-1	NA	CASSPEGLNTEAFF	TGTGCCAGCTCACCAGAGGGCTTGAACACTGAAGCTTTCTTT
TRBV20-1	NA	TRBJ1-3	few	CSAHTGSGNTIYF	TGCAGTGCCCACACGGGGTCTGGAAACACCATATATTTT
TRBV5-1	TRBD1	TRBJ2-1	NA	CASSQWKGQGYNEQFF	TGCGCCAGCAGCCAGTGGAAGGGACAGGGGTACAATGAGCAGTTCTTC
TRBV7-9	NA	TRBJ1-1	few	CASSTGREEAFF	TGTGCCAGCAGCACTGGACGGGAAGAAGCTTTCTTT
TRBV5-6	NA	TRBJ1-1	many	CASSLVMGGDTEAFF	TGTGCCAGCAGCTTGGTCATGGGAGGGGACACTGAAGCTTTCTTT
TRBV7-2	NA	TRBJ2-1	NA	CASSRTSTNEQFF	TGTGCCAGCAGCAGGACATCTACTAATGAGCAGTTCTTC